This TCR beta chain originates from a study of early T cells in non-severe SARS-CoV-2 infection. The table lists this clonotype with many counts. CDR1 is SGHTA, CDR2 FQGTGA, per germline. CDR3 size: 15 residues. The ends were cut back, 4 bases at V and 1 base at J, with 13 bases in the middle. Unique molecular identifiers (one per individual cDNA molecule) were attached. TCRdb fed the 5' RACE reads into MiXCR, producing one record per CDR3 protein. The sample yields roughly 43,000 distinct CDR3 sequences, over 5% seen once. The gene calls are TRBV7-3 and TRBJ1-1; D might be TRBD1 (5 bases). This receptor was identified in an adult who was a healthcare worker with PCR-confirmed SARS-CoV-2 infection or an uninfected control (not recorded which). Sequences were derived from whole blood, sampled at baseline. CDR3 region: CASSSEGPSNTEAFF. In DNA form, the CDR3 reads TGTGCCAGCAGCTCGGAGGGACCGTCGAACACTGAAGCTTTCTTT.